These 3 T cell receptor beta chains were all obtained from the same sample, sequenced in a study of cytomegalovirus exposure and HLA in healthy donors. PCR employed 60 Vbeta and 13 Jbeta primers. Assay: immunoSEQ multiplex PCR; the TCRdb copy retains only in-frame clones and omits some. The profile covers about 83,000 clones, with about four fifths appearing a single time and about 1.9% taken by the ten largest. Sequenced material: PBMCs. These receptors were obtained from a woman in her 30s in good health and CMV-seronegative.

The gene calls are TRBV6-1 and TRBJ2-2; weak D call: TRBD1 (6 bases). Deletions cut 5 bases from V and 8 bases from J, with 12 bases between. CDR3 length: 13 residues. Germline assignment: CDR1 MNHNS and CDR2 SASEGT. The DNA of the CDR3 is TGTGCCAGCAGTTGGGGGCCTGGTGGGGAGCTGTTTTTT. Translation gives CASSWGPGGELFF.

The chain recombines TRBV6-1 with TRBJ2-7; 7 nucleotides align to TRBD2. This CDR3 region has 14 residues. Unmatched junction bases numbered 5, after V lost 6 bases and J lost 0 bases. From germline, CDR1 is MNHNS and CDR2 SASEGT. CDR3 loop: CASRVSGISYEQYF. In DNA, the CDR3 is TGTGCCAGCAGGGTAAGCGGGATCTCCTACGAGCAGTACTTC.

The genes are TRBV5-1 and TRBJ2-7; TRBD1 might be the D (6 bases). Germline CDR1 and CDR2: SGHRS and YFSETQ. The CDR3 extends over 14 amino acids. V gave up 4 bases and J gave up 1 base, with 12 bases separating them. The CDR3 region is CASSDGQMSYEQYF. As DNA, the CDR3 is TGCGCCAGCAGCGACGGACAGATGTCCTACGAGCAGTACTTC. Combining the CDR3 with reference TRBV5-1 and TRBJ2-7 gives the whole variable domain KAGVTQTPRYLIKTRGQQVTLSCSPISGHRSVSWYQQTPGQGLQFLFEYFSETQRNKGNFPGRFSGRQFSNSRSEMNVSTLELGDSALYLCASSDGQMSYEQYFGPGTRLTVT.